These 24 T cell receptor beta chains originate from one sample sequenced in a study of T cell repertoires in cytomegalovirus infection. TCRdb recomputed calls from the reads with MiXCR, one row per CDR3 protein. The sample has approximately 500,000 distinct CDR3 sequences; 11% are singletons. The sample consisted of PBMCs. The receptors derive from a human donor in good health (CMV status not recorded). Some clones in this sample may be carry-over from other donors' samples.

V usage is TRBV3-1 and J usage is TRBJ1-1; 7 bases are shared with TRBD1. The junction had 10 bases not matched to a gene; V was cut back by 5 bases and J by 4 bases. The CDR3 totals 15 residues. Germline CDR1 reads LGHDT; CDR2 reads YNNKEL (reference sequence). The CDR3, as DNA: TGTGCCAGCAGCTACCTCGACAGGGCGGGCACTGAAGCTTTCTTT. This sequence encodes CASSYLDRAGTEAFF.

This clonotype was recorded many times. This sequence joins TRBV7-8 and TRBJ2-3; D unclear. The CDR3 spans 15 residues. V was trimmed by 1 base and J by 2 bases, leaving 10 bases between them. Germline-derived CDR1 and CDR2 are SGHVS and FQNEAQ. The CDR3 coding sequence is TGTGCCAGCAGCTTAGTTATGCGGAACACAGATACGCAGTATTTT. Protein: CASSLVMRNTDTQYF.

This clonotype has ten or more counts. The chain uses TRBV27 and TRBJ2-3, with 7 bases aligning to TRBD1. With 4 bases clipped from V and 3 bases from J, the junction kept 10 bases outside the gene matches. Germline V gene sequence: CDR1 MNHEY, CDR2 SMNVEV (reference sequence). The CDR3 sequence is 16 residues long. The CDR3: CASSSPTGVGTDTQYF. The CDR3 nucleotides are TGTGCCAGCAGTTCTCCAACAGGGGTGGGGACAGATACGCAGTATTTT.

This chain connects TRBV10-3 to TRBJ1-1, with 8 nucleotides matching TRBD1. Germline lookup yields CDR1 ENHRY and CDR2 SYGVKD. Unmatched junction bases numbered 7, after V lost 6 bases and J lost 1 base. The CDR3 length is 15 residues. This chain's CDR3 is CAISRDRGGNTEAFF. CDR3 in DNA: TGTGCCATCAGCCGAGACAGGGGAGGGAACACTGAAGCTTTCTTT.

J is TRBJ2-2 and V is TRBV3-1; TRBD1 or TRBD2 may be the D gene (7 bases each). Germline CDR1 and CDR2: LGHDT and YNNKEL (reference sequence). The CDR3 length is 16 residues. V lost 1 base and J lost 4, with 13 bases in between. For the CDR3, the DNA is TGTGCCAGCAGCCAAGCCAGGGGGGGGCCCACCGGGGAGCTGTTTTTT. This encodes CASSQARGGPTGELFF.

This clonotype has more than one count but fewer than ten. This chain connects TRBV19 to TRBJ2-1; tentatively, D is TRBD2 (6 bases). The CDR3 loop spans 16 amino acids. Trimming removed 6 bases at V and 9 bases at J, with 24 bases between. The germline V gene encodes CDR1 LNHDA and CDR2 SQIVND (reference sequence). The CDR3 bases are TGTGCCAGTAGCAAAGTAGTTGGGGAGGTCTGGAGTGAGCAGTTCTTC. Translated: CASSKVVGEVWSEQFF.

This clonotype was picked up many times. This chain joins TRBV7-9 and TRBJ2-2; D is unresolved. There are 14 residues in the CDR3. The V gene's germline CDR1 is SEHNR and CDR2 FQNEAQ (reference sequence). The ends were cut back, 5 bases at V and 1 base at J, with 8 bases in the middle. The CDR3 DNA follows: TGTGCCAGCAGCCACACTCTGAACACCGGGGAGCTGTTTTTT. This gives the protein CASSHTLNTGELFF.

In this sample, this clonotype turned up many times. The chain couples TRBV19 to TRBJ1-3; the D is unclear. Germline V gives CDR1 LNHDA, CDR2 SQIVND (reference sequence). The length of the CDR3 is 16 residues. V lost 5 bases and J 0 bases, leaving 14 bases between the germline ends. The CDR3 spells CASSLGRMISGNTIYF. The CDR3 region has the DNA TGTGCCAGTAGTCTAGGACGGATGATCTCTGGAAACACCATATATTTT. Filled out from reference TRBV19 and TRBJ1-3, the complete variable domain reads DGGITQSPKYLFRKEGQNVTLSCEQNLNHDAMYWYRQDPGQGLRLIYYSQIVNDFQKGDIAEGYSVSREKKESFPLTVTSAQKNPTAFYLCASSLGRMISGNTIYFGEGSWLTVV.

This clonotype came up many times. This CDR3 reads CASSFLAVNTGELFF. The CDR3 nucleotides read TGTGCCAGCAGTTTCCTAGCCGTAAACACCGGGGAGCTGTTTTTT. V and J are TRBV28 and TRBJ2-2; possible D gene TRBD2, 5 bases. This CDR3 has 15 amino acids. Germline CDR1 reads MDHEN; CDR2 reads SYDVKM. Trimming pared 3 bases from V and 2 bases from J, leaving 10 bases between. The full variable domain, in which reference TRBV28 and TRBJ2-2 provide the parts outside the CDR3, is DVKVTQSSRYLVKRTGEKVFLECVQDMDHENMFWYRQDPGLGLRLIYFSYDVKMKEKGDIPEGYSVSREKKERFSLILESASTNQTSMYLCASSFLAVNTGELFFGEGSRLTVL.

This clonotype appeared many times. The chain uses TRBV5-6 and TRBJ2-1; D uncertain. The CDR3 contains 11 residues. V dropped 3 bases and J dropped 9 bases, with 7 bases sitting between them. Germline CDR1 is SGHDT and CDR2 is YYEEEE. CDR3 nucleotides: TGTGCCAGCAGCTCGGTGACTGAGCAGTTCTTC. It translates to CASSSVTEQFF.

The table lists this clonotype with many counts. The chain's CDR3 is CAISSGRALFGSPAYEQYF. CDR3 sequence (DNA): TGTGCCATCAGTAGCGGGAGGGCCCTTTTCGGTTCTCCTGCCTACGAGCAGTACTTC. This rearrangement joins TRBV10-3 to TRBJ2-7; 10 bases are shared with TRBD2. Germline V gene sequence: CDR1 ENHRY, CDR2 SYGVKD. V gave up 5 bases and J gave up 2 bases; unmatched junction bases: 18. The CDR3 covers 19 residues.

Concerning this clonotype itself: A clone one base away is much larger, so this may be a read error. The V call is TRBV7-2, the J call TRBJ1-5; tentatively, D is TRBD1 (6 bases). V was trimmed by 5 bases and J by 5 bases, leaving 19 bases between them. Germline-derived CDR1 and CDR2 are SGHTA and FQGNSA. The CDR3 sequence is 16 residues long. CDR3 region: CASSIRTARAYQPQHF. CDR3 DNA: TGTGCCAGCAGCATAAGGACAGCTAGGGCCTATCAGCCCCAGCATTTT.

The V and J genes are TRBV19 and TRBJ1-3; 8 bases are a match to TRBD1. This CDR3 is built from 17 residues. Trimming cost V 3 bases and J 2 bases; bases outside gene matches: 9. Germline CDR1 LNHDA, CDR2 SQIVND (reference sequence). CDR3 nucleotide sequence: TGTGCCAGTAGTATTACCGGGACAGGTAATACTGGAAACACCATATATTTT. It specifies CASSITGTGNTGNTIYF.

The sample holds many counts of this clonotype. This chain connects TRBV6-5 to TRBJ1-2, with no clear D. Germline lookup yields CDR1 MNHEY and CDR2 SVGAGI. The CDR3 is made up of 13 amino acids. Between the trimmed V and J ends, which lost 6 bases and 0 bases, there was a span of 8 bases. The CDR3 DNA is TGTGCCAGCAGCCCCGTTACTAACTATGGCTACACCTTC. It specifies CASSPVTNYGYTF.

This clonotype was recorded many times. The chain carries TRBV7-2 and TRBJ2-2, with 8 bases that match TRBD2. The CDR3 is made up of 15 amino acids. CDR1 and CDR2 (germline): SGHTA, FQGNSA. The V segment lost 3 bases and the J segment 4 bases; nucleotides outside the gene matches: 4. The CDR3, as DNA: TGTGCCAGCAGCTTTGGACTAGCCGGCACCGGGGAGCTGTTTTTT. Translation: CASSFGLAGTGELFF.

At least ten counts were recorded for this clonotype. The J gene is TRBJ2-1, the V gene TRBV27; 8 bases align to TRBD2. Germline CDR1 reads MNHEY; CDR2 reads SMNVEV (reference sequence). With 3 bases clipped from V and 7 bases from J, the junction kept 8 bases outside the gene matches. CDR3 length equals 15 residues. The CDR3 region has the DNA TGTGCCAGCAGTTTCACCAGCGGGAGTACAAATGAGCAGTTCTTC. This encodes CASSFTSGSTNEQFF.

V gene TRBV12-3 or TRBV12-4 combines with J gene TRBJ2-3; D gene unclear. Trimming took off 4 bases at V and 5 bases at J, with 4 bases between the two ends. The CDR3 spans 11 residues. Here the CDR3 reads CASSWRDTQYF. As DNA, the CDR3 is TGTGCCAGCAGTTGGAGAGATACGCAGTATTTT.

This clonotype was observed at least ten times. The rearrangement joins TRBV7-2 to TRBJ2-7; D is possibly TRBD2 (6 bases). Trimming stripped 1 base from V and 4 bases from J, with 11 bases between. The CDR3 is 14 amino acids. In germline, CDR1 is SGHTA, CDR2 FQGNSA. CDR3 in DNA: TGTGCCAGCAGCTTAGGTCTAGCGAAGTACGAGCAGTACTTC. This translates into CASSLGLAKYEQYF.

This clonotype was seen repeatedly, ten times or more. V and J are TRBV19 and TRBJ2-2, with TRBD2 identical over 7 bases. V lost 3 bases, J lost 6 bases, and 10 bases stayed unmatched. The CDR3 length is 16 residues. Germline-derived CDR1 and CDR2 are LNHDA and SQIVND (reference sequence). As DNA, the CDR3 is TGTGCCAGTAGTATGTTCGGGCTAGCGGCCCCCGGGGAGCTGTTTTTT. Translated, it gives CASSMFGLAAPGELFF. Complete variable domain (other parts from reference TRBV19 and TRBJ2-2): DGGITQSPKYLFRKEGQNVTLSCEQNLNHDAMYWYRQDPGQGLRLIYYSQIVNDFQKGDIAEGYSVSREKKESFPLTVTSAQKNPTAFYLCASSMFGLAAPGELFFGEGSRLTVL.

The sample holds many counts of this clonotype. This chain uses TRBV6-1 with TRBJ2-1, with 12 bases identical to TRBD2. V lost 6 bases to trimming and J lost 0 bases; unmatched junction nucleotides: 6. From germline, CDR1 is MNHNS and CDR2 SASEGT. There are 17 residues in the CDR3. Here the CDR3 DNA reads TGTGCCAGCAGGGGGACTAGCGGGTTGAGCTCCTACAATGAGCAGTTCTTC. Translating gives CASRGTSGLSSYNEQFF.

This clonotype was seen many times. The gene calls are TRBV6-1 and TRBJ2-3; D unresolved. The germline CDR1 and CDR2 sequences are MNHNS and SASEGT. The CDR3 length is 13 residues. Trimming stripped 2 bases from V and 6 bases from J, with 9 bases between. The CDR3 DNA reads as TGTGCCAGCAGTGAACAAGTAGACGATACGCAGTATTTT. Its translation: CASSEQVDDTQYF.

Ten or more counts support this clonotype. CDR3: CASNPGRGTEAFF. The CDR3 region has the DNA TGTGCCAGCAACCCTGGTCGGGGGACTGAAGCTTTCTTT. The V and J genes are TRBV2 and TRBJ1-1, with a weak D call TRBD1 (5 bases). Deletions cut 7 bases from V and 5 bases from J, with 14 bases between. The CDR3 totals 13 residues. CDR1 and CDR2 from the germline V gene are SNHLY and FYNNEI. Drawing the rest from reference TRBV2 and TRBJ1-1, the complete variable domain is EPEVTQTPSHQVTQMGQEVILRCVPISNHLYFYWYRQILGQKVEFLVSFYNNEISEKSEIFDDQFSVERPDGSNFTLKIRSTKLEDSAMYFCASNPGRGTEAFFGQGTRLTVV.

This clonotype was detected many times. The genes are TRBV4-1 and TRBJ2-7; no reliable D call. With 6 bases removed from V and 2 bases from J, the gap between germline ends came to 17 bases. The CDR3 is 15 residues long. The V gene's germline CDR1 is MGHRA and CDR2 YSYEKL. This CDR3 is CASRPRSGDTYEQYF. The CDR3 nucleotides read TGCGCCAGCAGGCCGCGTTCGGGTGACACCTACGAGCAGTACTTC.

The table lists this clonotype with many counts. CDR3: CASSVASWAQDEQFF. The CDR3 region has the DNA TGTGCCAGTAGTGTTGCTAGCTGGGCTCAGGACGAGCAGTTCTTC. The chain carries TRBV19 and TRBJ2-1, with a tentative D call TRBD2 (5 bases). Germline V lookup: CDR1 LNHDA, CDR2 SQIVND (reference sequence). This CDR3 contains 15 residues. Trimming stripped 5 bases from V and 10 bases from J, with 21 bases between.